These T cell receptor beta chains were read from a single sample in a study of cytomegalovirus exposure and HLA in healthy donors. The protocol was immunoSEQ multiplex PCR, while the TCRdb copy is restricted to in-frame clones and leaves out a portion. The sample has about 130,000 clones, about 95% seen once. Sequencing was carried out using PBMCs. The source of these receptors is a young man in good health and CMV-seropositive. The CDR3 runs from the conserved cysteine through the conserved F or W. A D gene is named only where the DNA matches it firmly. Some rows have no size entry. The others give once, few or many, or a class for an expanded clone.

j_call cdr3_length clone_size v_call d_call cdr3_aa cdr3_nt
TRBJ2-7 15 once TRBV28 TRBD2 CASSLPGLGSFEQYF TGTGCCAGCAGTTTACCGGGACTAGGGTCGTTCGAGCAGTACTTC
TRBJ1-2 13 NA TRBV6-5 TRBD1 CASSYSDRAGYTF TGTGCCAGCAGTTACTCGGACAGGGCTGGCTACACCTTC
TRBJ1-4 17 NA TRBV28 NA CASSLSTRQALNEKLFF TGTGCCAGCAGTTTATCTACTAGACAGGCCCTGAATGAAAAACTGTTTTTT
TRBJ2-1 18 NA TRBV5-1 TRBD2 CASGSAGAGGSFYNEQFF TGCGCCAGCGGATCCGCGGGAGCGGGAGGTTCCTTTTACAATGAGCAGTTCTTC
TRBJ2-7 14 NA TRBV6-1 TRBD2 CASSVLADSYEQYF TGTGCCAGCAGTGTACTAGCGGACAGTTACGAGCAGTACTTC
TRBJ1-2 18 NA TRBV6-1 NA CASSEVWRGPGPNYGYTF TGTGCCAGCAGTGAAGTGTGGCGGGGGCCGGGCCCTAACTATGGCTACACCTTC
TRBJ2-3 15 NA TRBV10-1 TRBD1 CASSRDRGVPDTQYF TGCGCCAGCAGTCGGGACAGGGGCGTTCCAGATACGCAGTATTTT
TRBJ2-1 16 NA TRBV11-3 TRBD2 CASSLVTSESYNEQFF TGTGCCAGCAGCTTAGTAACTAGCGAGTCCTACAATGAGCAGTTCTTC
TRBJ2-1 12 NA TRBV28 NA CASNSGSNEQFF TGTGCCAGCAACTCAGGGTCCAATGAGCAGTTCTTC
TRBJ1-2 19 NA TRBV19 NA CASSNPTGPVQAFNYGYTF TGTGCCAGTAGTAACCCGACAGGACCTGTGCAAGCTTTTAACTATGGCTACACCTTC
TRBJ1-1 14 NA TRBV2 NA CASSAQGINTEAFF TGTGCCAGCAGCGCCCAGGGAATTAACACTGAAGCTTTCTTT
TRBJ2-7 14 NA TRBV11-2 TRBD1 CASSSRQGNYEQYF TGTGCCAGCAGCTCCCGACAGGGGAATTACGAGCAGTACTTC